Detailed here is one T cell receptor beta chain. The antigen remains unidentified. The junction had 9 bases not matched to a gene; V was cut back by 4 bases and J by 13 bases. Germline lookup yields CDR1 SGHDN and CDR2 FVKESK. The CDR3 runs 12 residues. These data originate in a study of cytotoxic CD8 clonotypes in ibrutinib-treated CLL. Study-wide context: Patients attained 25 or so partial and 2 complete responses; at median about 74 months, approximately 15 remained remitted while around twelve progressed.

Study-wide results and limits: At progression, clonality fell back toward baseline after rising at ibrutinib response.

Assay: immunoSEQ multiplex PCR; the TCRdb copy retains only in-frame clones and omits some. This table has 150,000 to 200,000 clones, over 75% appearing once. The TCR originated in a human donor with chronic lymphocytic leukemia. The chain has TRBV14 and TRBJ2-7, with 8 bases fitting TRBD1. Source: PBMCs, taken at disease progression, from a patient treated with ibrutinib. CDR3 residues: CASSPSRGLRYF. The DNA of the CDR3 is TGTGCCAGCAGCCCGTCCAGGGGGCTGAGATACTTC.